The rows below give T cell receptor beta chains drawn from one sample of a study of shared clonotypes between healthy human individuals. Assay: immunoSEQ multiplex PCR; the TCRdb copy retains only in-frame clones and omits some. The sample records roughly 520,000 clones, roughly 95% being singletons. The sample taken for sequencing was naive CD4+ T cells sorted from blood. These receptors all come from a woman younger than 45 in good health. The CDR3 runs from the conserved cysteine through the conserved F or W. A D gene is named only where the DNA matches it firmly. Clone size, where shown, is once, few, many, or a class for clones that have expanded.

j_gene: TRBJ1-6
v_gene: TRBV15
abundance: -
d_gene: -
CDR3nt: TGTGCCACCAGCAGGGGGGTTAATTCACCCCTCCACTTT
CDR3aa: CATSRGVNSPLHF

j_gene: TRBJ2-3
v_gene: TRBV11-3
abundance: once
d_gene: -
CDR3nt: TGTGCCAGCAGCGTACTAGTTGGAGTGGGAGATACGCAGTATTTT
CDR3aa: CASSVLVGVGDTQYF

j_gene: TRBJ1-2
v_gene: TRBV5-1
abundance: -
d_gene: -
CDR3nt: TGCGCCAGCAGCTTGAACGAAAATGGCTACACCTTC
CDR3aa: CASSLNENGYTF

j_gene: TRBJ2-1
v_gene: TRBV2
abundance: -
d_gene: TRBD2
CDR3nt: TGTGCCAGCAGTGAGGGACTAGCGGGGTTCTTC
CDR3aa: CASSEGLAGFF

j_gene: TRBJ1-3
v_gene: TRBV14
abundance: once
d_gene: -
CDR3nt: TGTGCCAGCAGCCAAGCCCTGTCCCTCTCTGGAAACACCATATATTTT
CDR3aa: CASSQALSLSGNTIYF

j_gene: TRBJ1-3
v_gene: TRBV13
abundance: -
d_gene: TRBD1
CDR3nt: TGTGCCAGCAGCCCCACCCAGGGGCAGGGGGATAGCTCTGGAAACACCATATATTTT
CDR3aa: CASSPTQGQGDSSGNTIYF

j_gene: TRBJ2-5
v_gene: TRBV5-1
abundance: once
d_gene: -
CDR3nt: TGCGCCAGCAAAGGGGGGACGTACCAAGAGACCCAGTACTTC
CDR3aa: CASKGGTYQETQYF

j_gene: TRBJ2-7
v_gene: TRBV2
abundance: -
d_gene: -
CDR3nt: TGTGCCAGCAGTGAATTATCGAGGAAATCCTACGAGCAGTACTTC
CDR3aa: CASSELSRKSYEQYF

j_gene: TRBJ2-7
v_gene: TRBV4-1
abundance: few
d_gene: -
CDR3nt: TGCGCCAGCAGCCAGGGCCAGGAGAGAGAGCAGTACTTC
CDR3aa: CASSQGQEREQYF

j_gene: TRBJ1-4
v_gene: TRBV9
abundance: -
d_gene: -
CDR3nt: TGTGCCAGCAGCGTAGACTACCCTAGAGGGGGGATTGAAAAACTGTTTTTT
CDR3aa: CASSVDYPRGGIEKLFF

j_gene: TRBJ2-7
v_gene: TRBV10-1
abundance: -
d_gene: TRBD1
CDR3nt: TGCGCCAGACGTCACAGGGGGTCCGGCGAGCAGTACTTC
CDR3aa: CARRHRGSGEQYF

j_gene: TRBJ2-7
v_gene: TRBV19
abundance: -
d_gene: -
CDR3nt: TGTGCCAGTAGTATTAGTACTCAAGCCTACGAGCAGTACTTC
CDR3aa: CASSISTQAYEQYF

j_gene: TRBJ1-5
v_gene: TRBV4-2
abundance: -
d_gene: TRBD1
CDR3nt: TGTGCCAGCAGCCAAGGACAGGGGGTCCTAAATGGGCCCCAGCATTTT
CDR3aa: CASSQGQGVLNGPQHF

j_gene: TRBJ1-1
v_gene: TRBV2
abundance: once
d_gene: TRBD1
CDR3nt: TGTGCCAGCAGTGAAGCCCGGCGACAGGGAAGGGAAACTGAAGCTTTCTTT
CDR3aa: CASSEARRQGRETEAFF

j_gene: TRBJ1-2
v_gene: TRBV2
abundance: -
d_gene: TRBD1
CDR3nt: TGTGCCAGCAGTGAGGGACAGTCAAACTATGGCTACACCTTC
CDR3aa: CASSEGQSNYGYTF

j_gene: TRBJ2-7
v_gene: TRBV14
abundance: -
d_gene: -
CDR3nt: TGTGCCAGCAGCCAAGGCCCGGGCAGCCTGGAGCAGTACTTC
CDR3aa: CASSQGPGSLEQYF

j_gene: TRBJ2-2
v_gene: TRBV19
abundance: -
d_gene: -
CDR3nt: TGTGCCAGTAGTAACCAGGCGAGGTGGCGGGAACGGGGCCGGGAGCTGTTTTTT
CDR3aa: CASSNQARWRERGRELFF

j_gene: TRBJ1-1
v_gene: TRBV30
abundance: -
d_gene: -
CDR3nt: TGTGCCTGGAGTGTAGGCCCCGGGGACACTGAAGCTTTCTTT
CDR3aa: CAWSVGPGDTEAFF

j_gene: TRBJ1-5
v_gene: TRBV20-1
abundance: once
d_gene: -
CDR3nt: TGCAGTGCAGGGTCTCAGCCCCAGCATTTT
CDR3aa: CSAGSQPQHF

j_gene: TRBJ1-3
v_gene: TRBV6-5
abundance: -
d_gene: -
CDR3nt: TGTGCCAGCAGCCCTGACAGGTTCTCTGGAAACACCATATATTTT
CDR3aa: CASSPDRFSGNTIYF

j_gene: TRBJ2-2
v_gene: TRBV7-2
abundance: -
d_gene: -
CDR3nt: TGTGCCAGCAGCTTCCAACCCCCCACCGGGGAGCTGTTTTTT
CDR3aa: CASSFQPPTGELFF

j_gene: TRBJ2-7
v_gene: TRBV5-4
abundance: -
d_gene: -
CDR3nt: TGTGCCAGCAGCTTGTTAAGGGAAACCTTCTCCTACGAGCAGTACTTC
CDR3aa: CASSLLRETFSYEQYF

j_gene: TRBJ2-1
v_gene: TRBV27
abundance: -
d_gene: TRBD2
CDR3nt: TGTGCCAGCAGTCCCCTCGCGGGAGGCCACAATGAGCAGTTCTTC
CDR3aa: CASSPLAGGHNEQFF

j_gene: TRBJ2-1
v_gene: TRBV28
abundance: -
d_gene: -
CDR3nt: TGTGCCAGCAGACCGTCACAGGTCCCCTACAATGAGCAGTTCTTC
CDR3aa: CASRPSQVPYNEQFF

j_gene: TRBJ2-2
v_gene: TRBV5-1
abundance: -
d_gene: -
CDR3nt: TGCGCCAGCAGTCATATAAACACCGGGGAGCTGTTTTTT
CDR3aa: CASSHINTGELFF

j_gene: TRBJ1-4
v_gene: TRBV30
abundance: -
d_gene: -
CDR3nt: TGTGCCTGGAGTGTACCCGTTTCCGAAAAACTGTTTTTT
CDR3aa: CAWSVPVSEKLFF

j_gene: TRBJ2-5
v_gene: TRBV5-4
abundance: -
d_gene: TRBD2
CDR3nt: TGTGCCAGCAGCTTGGGGACTAGCGGGAGTTGGGGGCAGTACTTC
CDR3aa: CASSLGTSGSWGQYF

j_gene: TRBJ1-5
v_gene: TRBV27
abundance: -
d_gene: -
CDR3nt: TGTGCCAGCAGTTTATCTCGAGAGCAGCCCCAGCATTTT
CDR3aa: CASSLSREQPQHF

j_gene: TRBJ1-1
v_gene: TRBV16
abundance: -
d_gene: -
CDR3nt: TGTGCCAGCAGCCAAAGGGTGAACACTGAAGCTTTCTTT
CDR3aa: CASSQRVNTEAFF

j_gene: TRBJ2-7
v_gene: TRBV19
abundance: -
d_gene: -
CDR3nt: TGTGCCAGTAGTATAACCGCTATAACCTACGAGCAGTACTTC
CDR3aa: CASSITAITYEQYF

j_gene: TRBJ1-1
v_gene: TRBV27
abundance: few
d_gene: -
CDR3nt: TGTGCCAGCAGTTGGGAGGATATGGACACTGAAGCTTTCTTT
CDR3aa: CASSWEDMDTEAFF

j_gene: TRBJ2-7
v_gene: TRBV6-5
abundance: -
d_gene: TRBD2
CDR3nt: TGTGCCAGCAGTTACTCGTCGGCAGCGGGAGACTACGAGCAGTACTTC
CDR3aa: CASSYSSAAGDYEQYF

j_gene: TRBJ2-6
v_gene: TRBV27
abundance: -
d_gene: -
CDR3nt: TGTGCCAGCAGACCCACAGGGTTTGGGGCCAACGTCCTGACTTTC
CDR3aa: CASRPTGFGANVLTF

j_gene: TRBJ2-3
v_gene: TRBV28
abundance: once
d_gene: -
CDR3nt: TGTGCCAGCAGTTTCTTTGAGATCGGGAACACAGATACGCAGTATTTT
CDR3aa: CASSFFEIGNTDTQYF

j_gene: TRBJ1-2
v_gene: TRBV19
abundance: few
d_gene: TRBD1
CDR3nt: TGTGCCAGTAGCCGCCGGGACAGGGATAGCTATGGCTACACCTTC
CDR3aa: CASSRRDRDSYGYTF

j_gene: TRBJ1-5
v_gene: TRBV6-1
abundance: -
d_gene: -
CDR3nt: TGTGCCAGCATGAGGACAGCTAGCAATCAGCCCCAGCATTTT
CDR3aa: CASMRTASNQPQHF

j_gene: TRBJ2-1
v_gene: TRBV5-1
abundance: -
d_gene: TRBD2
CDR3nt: TGCGCCAGCAGCCCGGTAGCCGGGACTAATTACAATGAGCAGTTCTTC
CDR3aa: CASSPVAGTNYNEQFF

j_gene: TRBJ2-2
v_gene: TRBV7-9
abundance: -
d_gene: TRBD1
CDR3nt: TGTGCCAGCAGCCAAGGACAGGGCATTAGGGCCGGGGAGCTGTTTTTT
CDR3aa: CASSQGQGIRAGELFF

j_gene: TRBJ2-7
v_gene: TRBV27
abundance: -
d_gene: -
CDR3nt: TGTGCCAGCAGCCCACGGTTGGCGCGGGTTTCCTACGAGCAGTACTTC
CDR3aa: CASSPRLARVSYEQYF

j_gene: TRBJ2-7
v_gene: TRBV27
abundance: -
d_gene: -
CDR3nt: TGTGCCAGCAGTTCTCACGAGCAGTACTTC
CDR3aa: CASSSHEQYF

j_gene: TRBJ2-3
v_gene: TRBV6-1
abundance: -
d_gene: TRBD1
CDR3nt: TGTGCCATACAGGGGGCTAGCACAGATACGCAGTATTTT
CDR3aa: CAIQGASTDTQYF

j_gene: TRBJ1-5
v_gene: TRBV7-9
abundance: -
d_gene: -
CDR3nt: TGTGCCAGCAGCTTAGGGGTGGGATGGGAGCCCCAGCATTTT
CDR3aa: CASSLGVGWEPQHF

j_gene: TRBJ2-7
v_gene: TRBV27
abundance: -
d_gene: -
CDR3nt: TGTGCCTGCAAGCGGGGGACAGCCTACGAGCAGTACTTC
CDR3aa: CACKRGTAYEQYF

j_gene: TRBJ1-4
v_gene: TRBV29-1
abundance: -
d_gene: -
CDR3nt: TGCAGCGCGCGGAGAACTAGTACGGAGGCTGAAAAACTGTTTTTT
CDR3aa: CSARRTSTEAEKLFF

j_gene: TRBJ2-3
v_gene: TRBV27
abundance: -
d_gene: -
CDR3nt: TGTGCCAGCAGTTTGGTCGGCGCAGATACGCAGTATTTT
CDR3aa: CASSLVGADTQYF

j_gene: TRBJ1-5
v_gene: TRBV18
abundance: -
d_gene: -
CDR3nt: TGTGCCAGCTCTCCAGACTGGGTAGAACAGCCCCAGCATTTT
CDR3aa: CASSPDWVEQPQHF

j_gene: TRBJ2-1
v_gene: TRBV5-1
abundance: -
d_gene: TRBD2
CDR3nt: TGCGCCAGCAGCTTGGGACTAGCGGACAATGAGCAGTTCTTC
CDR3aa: CASSLGLADNEQFF

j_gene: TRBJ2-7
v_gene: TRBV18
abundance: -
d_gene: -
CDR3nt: TGTGCCAGCTCACCGGGACCTTACGAGCAGTACTTC
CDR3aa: CASSPGPYEQYF

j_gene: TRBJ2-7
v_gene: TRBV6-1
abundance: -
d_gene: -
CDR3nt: TGTGCCAGCAGTGAAAAGTGGCTAGCCTACGAGCAGTACTTC
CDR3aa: CASSEKWLAYEQYF

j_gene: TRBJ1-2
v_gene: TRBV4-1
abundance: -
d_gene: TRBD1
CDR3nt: TGCGCCAGCAGCCAAGGACAGGGGGCTTTCTTTGGCTACACCTTC
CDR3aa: CASSQGQGAFFGYTF

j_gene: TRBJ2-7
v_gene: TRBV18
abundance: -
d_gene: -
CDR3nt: TGTGCCAGCTCACCAACCTCGGGCGTGAAAGAGCAGTACTTC
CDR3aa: CASSPTSGVKEQYF

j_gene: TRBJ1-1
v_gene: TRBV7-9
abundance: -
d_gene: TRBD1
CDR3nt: TGTGCCAGCAGCGCCGGACAGGGATGGCCTGAAGCTTTCTTT
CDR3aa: CASSAGQGWPEAFF